This T cell receptor (beta chain) was found in a study of OX40 agonist ivuxolimab in advanced cancers. Overall study: It was permissible to have had prior anti-PD-1, anti-PD-L1 or anti-CTLA-4 therapy, and approximately 41% had some. Partial responses were achieved by three patients, of whom one had hepatocellular carcinoma and two had cutaneous melanoma. Study findings and constraints: Blood T cells, both CD4+ and CD8+, expanded clonally by week 6 at 0.1 to 3.0 mg/kg.

Baseline, cycle 4 day 1, and cycle 7 day 1 were the blood sampling points. This CDR3 comprises 15 residues. V lost 2 bases and J lost 5, with 13 bases in between. CDR1 and CDR2 from the germline V gene are SGHTA and FQGNSA. As regards this clone: Its antigen is undetermined.

Data came from immunoSEQ multiplex PCR; TCRdb stores just in-frame clones and leaves some out. This sample has more than 65,000 clones, with about 84% found just once. The rearrangement links TRBV7-2 to TRBJ2-1; D call uncertain. The clonotype was recovered from an adult with an advanced solid tumor such as melanoma, head and neck, liver or kidney cancer. This material consisted of CD4+ or CD8+ T cells sorted from blood, taken in a trial of the OX40 agonist ivuxolimab. Here the CDR3 reads CASSLSGQEHNEQFF. The DNA for the CDR3 is TGTGCCAGCAGCTTATCTGGGCAGGAACACAATGAGCAGTTCTTC.